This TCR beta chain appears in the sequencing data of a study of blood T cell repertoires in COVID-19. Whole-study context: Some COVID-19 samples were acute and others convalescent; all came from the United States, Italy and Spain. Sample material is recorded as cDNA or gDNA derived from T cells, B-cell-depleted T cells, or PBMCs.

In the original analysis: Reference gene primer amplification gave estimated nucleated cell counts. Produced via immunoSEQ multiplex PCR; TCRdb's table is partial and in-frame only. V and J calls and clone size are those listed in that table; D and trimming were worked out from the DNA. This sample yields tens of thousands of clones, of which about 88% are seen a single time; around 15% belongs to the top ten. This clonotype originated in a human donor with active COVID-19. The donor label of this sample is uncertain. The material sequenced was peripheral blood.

As DNA, the CDR3 is TGTGCCATCAGTGACACTAGCGGGGGGGACACAGATACGCAGTATTTT. This sequence encodes CAISDTSGGDTDTQYF. The chain has TRBV10-3 and TRBJ2-3; 13 nucleotides align to TRBD2. Per germline, CDR1 ENHRY and CDR2 SYGVKD. The CDR3 covers 16 residues. The trim removed 3 bases at V and 2 bases at J, leaving 2 bases unmatched.